This is a list of T cell receptor beta chains from one sample in a study of T-cell reconstitution after alpha-beta-depleted transplantation in children. TCRdb ran MiXCR on the PCR reads and lists one entry per CDR3 protein. Seen here are 600,000 to 700,000 distinct CDR3 sequences, about an eighth observed once, and the top ten hold about 0.79%. The sample consisted of PBMCs, taken before TCRalphabeta/CD19-depleted stem cell transplant. The receptors stem from a girl aged 2 to 10 with congenital amegakaryocytic thrombocytopenia, due to receive a stem cell transplant. The CDR3 runs from the conserved cysteine through the conserved F or W. D genes are given only for firm matches. Clone size is shown for a subset of rows, as once, few, many or a class of expanded clone.

DNA: TGTGCTAGTGGTTTGGGAAGCGGGAGAAAGAATGAGCAGTTCTTC
CDR3: CASGLGSGRKNEQFF
V: TRBV12-5
size: few
J: TRBJ2-1
D: TRBD2
length: 15

DNA: TGCAGTGCTAGAGGACTGGCGGGGTACGCTTACAATGAGCAGTTCTTC
CDR3: CSARGLAGYAYNEQFF
V: TRBV20-1
size: many
J: TRBJ2-1
D: -
length: 16

DNA: TGCAGTGCTAGAGGGACTAGCTCCTACGAGCAGTACTTC
CDR3: CSARGTSSYEQYF
V: TRBV20-1
size: -
J: TRBJ2-7
D: TRBD2
length: 13

DNA: TGTGCCAGCAGCCCGACTAGATTGCCCTACAATGAGCAGTTCTTC
CDR3: CASSPTRLPYNEQFF
V: TRBV2
size: many
J: TRBJ2-1
D: -
length: 15

DNA: TGCAGCGTTCATCGGAGCACTGAAGCTTTCTTT
CDR3: CSVHRSTEAFF
V: TRBV29-1
size: few
J: TRBJ1-1
D: -
length: 11

DNA: TGCAGTGCTAGAGGGACTAGCGGGAATATGTCCTACAATGAGCAGTTCTTC
CDR3: CSARGTSGNMSYNEQFF
V: TRBV20-1
size: -
J: TRBJ2-1
D: TRBD2
length: 17

DNA: TGCGCCAGCGGGGGCCTAGCGGAAAACCACGGAGGGGGTTCCGGGGAGCTGTTTTTT
CDR3: CASGGLAENHGGGSGELFF
V: TRBV10-2
size: few
J: TRBJ2-2
D: -
length: 19

DNA: TGCAGCGTAAACGTGGTGGGTGAGCAGTTCTTC
CDR3: CSVNVVGEQFF
V: TRBV29-1
size: many
J: TRBJ2-1
D: -
length: 11

DNA: TGCAGTGCCAACCGACTAGCGGGAGCCGGATACGGTGAGCAGTTCTTC
CDR3: CSANRLAGAGYGEQFF
V: TRBV20-1
size: many
J: TRBJ2-1
D: TRBD2
length: 16

DNA: TGTGCCAGCAGCTTACGGGACGACTCCTACAATGAGCAGTTCTTC
CDR3: CASSLRDDSYNEQFF
V: TRBV7-9
size: many
J: TRBJ2-1
D: -
length: 15

DNA: TGTGCCAGCAGTTTAGAGCGCGGACAAGACACCCAGTACTTC
CDR3: CASSLERGQDTQYF
V: TRBV12-3/TRBV12-4
size: -
J: TRBJ2-5
D: -
length: 14

DNA: TGTGCCAGCAGCCTAAGGACCCCGGATACGCAGTATTTT
CDR3: CASSLRTPDTQYF
V: TRBV7-6
size: -
J: TRBJ2-3
D: -
length: 13

DNA: TGCGCCAGCGGCAGGGGTCTCCAAGAGACCCAGTACTTC
CDR3: CASGRGLQETQYF
V: TRBV4-1
size: few
J: TRBJ2-5
D: -
length: 13

DNA: TGCAGCGTGAGGCCTAGCGGGCCACCCTACAATGAGCAGTTCTTC
CDR3: CSVRPSGPPYNEQFF
V: TRBV29-1
size: many
J: TRBJ2-1
D: TRBD2
length: 15

DNA: TGCGCCAGCAGCCAAATTGGGGGCATCCAAGAGACCCAGTACTTC
CDR3: CASSQIGGIQETQYF
V: TRBV4-1
size: -
J: TRBJ2-5
D: -
length: 15

DNA: TGTGCCATTTGCGCGGGGGTCAATGAGCAGTTCTTC
CDR3: CAICAGVNEQFF
V: TRBV28
size: few
J: TRBJ2-1
D: TRBD2
length: 12

DNA: TGTGCCAGCAGTTTAGTGGCTTTACGTAACAGCATGAACACTGAAGCTTTCTTT
CDR3: CASSLVALRNSMNTEAFF
V: TRBV12-3/TRBV12-4
size: many
J: TRBJ1-1
D: -
length: 18

DNA: TGTGCCAGCAGCCAACGGCTTAGCTCCTACGAGCAGTACTTC
CDR3: CASSQRLSSYEQYF
V: TRBV14
size: -
J: TRBJ2-7
D: -
length: 14

DNA: TGCGCCAGCAGGCTAGCTATGAATGAAAAACTGTTTTTT
CDR3: CASRLAMNEKLFF
V: TRBV5-1
size: many
J: TRBJ1-4
D: -
length: 13

DNA: TGTGCCAGCAGCTTGGAAAATCGCCGCGGGAGGTACCTGCAAGAGACCCAGTACTTC
CDR3: CASSLENRRGRYLQETQYF
V: TRBV7-8
size: -
J: TRBJ2-5
D: TRBD2
length: 19

DNA: TGCGCCAGCAGCTTGGCGGCTAGCGGGTACAATGAGCAGTTCTTC
CDR3: CASSLAASGYNEQFF
V: TRBV5-1
size: few
J: TRBJ2-1
D: TRBD2
length: 15

DNA: TGTGCCAGCACGGGGGTTGCCTCGTACGAGCAGTACTTC
CDR3: CASTGVASYEQYF
V: TRBV11-2
size: -
J: TRBJ2-7
D: -
length: 13

DNA: TGTGCCAGCAGCATCCCCGGACAGGGACTCTACGAGCAGTACTTC
CDR3: CASSIPGQGLYEQYF
V: TRBV28
size: many
J: TRBJ2-7
D: TRBD1
length: 15

DNA: TGTGCTAGTGGTTTGGTACTGGGTCCAAACACTGAAGCTTTCTTT
CDR3: CASGLVLGPNTEAFF
V: TRBV12-5
size: many
J: TRBJ1-1
D: -
length: 15

DNA: TGTGCCAGCAGCCATTCCCGCGGGAGGGTCTACAATGAGCAGTTCTTC
CDR3: CASSHSRGRVYNEQFF
V: TRBV14
size: -
J: TRBJ2-1
D: TRBD2
length: 16

DNA: TGTGCCAGCAGTCCCACAGGGGGCTATGGAGATACGCAGTATTTT
CDR3: CASSPTGGYGDTQYF
V: TRBV27
size: -
J: TRBJ2-3
D: TRBD1
length: 15

DNA: TGCAGTGCTAGAGACGGACTAGCGGGAGGGCTACATGATACGCAGTATTTT
CDR3: CSARDGLAGGLHDTQYF
V: TRBV20-1
size: many
J: TRBJ2-3
D: TRBD2
length: 17

DNA: TGCGCCAGCAGCTTGGAAACAACAGGTTGGGTCCTGTACGAGCAGTACTTC
CDR3: CASSLETTGWVLYEQYF
V: TRBV5-1
size: -
J: TRBJ2-7
D: -
length: 17

DNA: TGCAGTGCTAGGGGGACAGGGGCCCTATCAGATACGCAGTATTTT
CDR3: CSARGTGALSDTQYF
V: TRBV20-1
size: -
J: TRBJ2-3
D: TRBD1
length: 15

DNA: TGTGCCAGCAGCTCTAAAACCGGGTCCCTTAGAGGCACCTACAATGAGCAGTTCTTC
CDR3: CASSSKTGSLRGTYNEQFF
V: TRBV7-6
size: few
J: TRBJ2-1
D: -
length: 19

DNA: TGTGCCAGCAGCCCTAGCGGGCTTCAAGAGACCCAGTACTTC
CDR3: CASSPSGLQETQYF
V: TRBV6-1
size: -
J: TRBJ2-5
D: TRBD2
length: 14

DNA: TGCGCCAGCAGCTTGTTTCAGAACTCCTACGAGCAGTACTTC
CDR3: CASSLFQNSYEQYF
V: TRBV5-1
size: many
J: TRBJ2-7
D: -
length: 14

DNA: TGTGCCAGCAGTCCCTCGTGGCGTCAGCCCCAGCATTTT
CDR3: CASSPSWRQPQHF
V: TRBV12-3/TRBV12-4
size: -
J: TRBJ1-5
D: -
length: 13

DNA: TGTGCCCGCCCAACCGGGGAGCTGTTTTTT
CDR3: CARPTGELFF
V: TRBV11-3
size: many
J: TRBJ2-2
D: -
length: 10

DNA: TGTGCCAGCAGCCAATCCGACAGGACTAATCAGCCCCAGCATTTT
CDR3: CASSQSDRTNQPQHF
V: TRBV3-1
size: few
J: TRBJ1-5
D: -
length: 15

DNA: TGTGCCAGCAGCCCCGACGCGGGGCCCGAGAATGAGCAGTTCTTC
CDR3: CASSPDAGPENEQFF
V: TRBV11-3
size: -
J: TRBJ2-1
D: -
length: 15

DNA: TGTGCCAGCAGTGGTAGGGTCCGAGAGACCCAGTACTTC
CDR3: CASSGRVRETQYF
V: TRBV2
size: many
J: TRBJ2-5
D: -
length: 13

DNA: TGTGCCAGCAGCGCGCTCAGCGGATACAATGAGCAGTTCTTC
CDR3: CASSALSGYNEQFF
V: TRBV6-2/TRBV6-3
size: few
J: TRBJ2-1
D: -
length: 14

DNA: TGTGCCAGCAGTTTAGGCGGGAGAGTCAATGAGCAGTTCTTC
CDR3: CASSLGGRVNEQFF
V: TRBV12-3/TRBV12-4
size: once
J: TRBJ2-1
D: TRBD2
length: 14

DNA: TGCAGTGCTAGATCCACCCGGGCGCAAAACATTCAGTACTTC
CDR3: CSARSTRAQNIQYF
V: TRBV20-1
size: few
J: TRBJ2-4
D: -
length: 14

DNA: TGCAGCGTTGAAGACCCGTACCGCACAGATACGCAGTATTTT
CDR3: CSVEDPYRTDTQYF
V: TRBV29-1
size: many
J: TRBJ2-3
D: -
length: 14

DNA: TGCGCCAGCAGCTTGGGGGACACCTCTCAAGTGTACGAGCAGTACTTC
CDR3: CASSLGDTSQVYEQYF
V: TRBV5-1
size: -
J: TRBJ2-7
D: -
length: 16

DNA: TGTGCCTGGAGTTCGGGAAGTTATCGCACAGATACGCAGTATTTT
CDR3: CAWSSGSYRTDTQYF
V: TRBV30
size: -
J: TRBJ2-3
D: -
length: 15

DNA: TGCAGCGTTGAAGGGGTGGCTAGCATCCCCGATACGCAGTATTTT
CDR3: CSVEGVASIPDTQYF
V: TRBV29-1
size: -
J: TRBJ2-3
D: -
length: 15

DNA: TGCAGTGCTTTTGAGACAGGGCCAGATACGCAGTATTTT
CDR3: CSAFETGPDTQYF
V: TRBV20-1
size: many
J: TRBJ2-3
D: TRBD1
length: 13

DNA: TGTGCCAGCAGTTCCGGGCGGGTAATGAACACTGAAGCTTTCTTT
CDR3: CASSSGRVMNTEAFF
V: TRBV6-5
size: -
J: TRBJ1-1
D: -
length: 15

DNA: TGTGCCAGCAGCTTTTTCCGGGAGATTGTCTCCGGGGAGCTGTTTTTT
CDR3: CASSFFREIVSGELFF
V: TRBV7-9
size: few
J: TRBJ2-2
D: -
length: 16

DNA: TGTGCCAGCATCCCCGCGGGGGCAGGGGATAATGAGCAGTTCTTC
CDR3: CASIPAGAGDNEQFF
V: TRBV25-1
size: few
J: TRBJ2-1
D: -
length: 15

DNA: TGCGCCAGCGCATCAGGCCCGAATTCACCCCTCCACTTT
CDR3: CASASGPNSPLHF
V: TRBV5-1
size: many
J: TRBJ1-6
D: -
length: 13

DNA: TGCAGCGTTGTATATGTAGGCTTAGCCAAAAACATTCAGTACTTC
CDR3: CSVVYVGLAKNIQYF
V: TRBV29-1
size: few
J: TRBJ2-4
D: -
length: 15